Listed below are T cell receptor beta chains from one sample, sequenced in a study of T-cell memory formation after mild COVID-19. TCRdb reprocessed the 5' RACE reads with MiXCR, giving one entry per CDR3 protein. The table shows 65,000 to 90,000 distinct CDR3 sequences, with roughly 13% occurring only once. The specimen sequenced was PBMCs or a T cell subset sorted from them (not recorded which). The receptors come from a man younger than 35 who had mild COVID-19 (a few samples of this study predate the infection). Cell type and time point are not known. Each CDR3 is given with its conserved first and last residue. D genes are given only for firm matches. Only some rows state a clone size, as once, few, many or a class for expanded clones.

-	TRBV4-1	few	TRBJ1-2	TGCGCCAGCAGCCAAGATACGGGAGTCGACTATGGCTACACCTTC	CASSQDTGVDYGYTF
-	TRBV7-9	few	TRBJ2-3	TGTGCCACCTCACCTATCAGGGATGGCACAGATACGCAGTATTTT	CATSPIRDGTDTQYF
TRBD1	TRBV2	many	TRBJ2-6	TGTGCCAGCAGTGAGGGACAGGGGCCTGGGGCCAACGTCCTGACTTTC	CASSEGQGPGANVLTF
-	TRBV5-4	few	TRBJ2-7	TGTGCCAGCTCCCTAAGCGACAGACGTTTATACGAGCAGTACTTC	CASSLSDRRLYEQYF
-	TRBV5-1	many	TRBJ2-2	TGCGCCAGCAGCTTGGTTGACACCGGGGAGCTGTTTTTT	CASSLVDTGELFF
-	TRBV7-8	many	TRBJ2-5	TGTGCCAGCAGCTCTCCAAGGAGGGCAAAATTTCAAGAGACCCAGTACTTC	CASSSPRRAKFQETQYF
-	TRBV5-8	-	TRBJ2-6	TGTGCCAGCAGCATGGAGTCGTTCTCTGGGGCCAACGTCCTGACTTTC	CASSMESFSGANVLTF
-	TRBV7-6	-	TRBJ2-2	TGTGCCAGCAGCTCCAAAACCGGGGAGCTGTTTTTT	CASSSKTGELFF
TRBD1	TRBV24-1	many	TRBJ1-2	TGTGCCACCAGTGATCGGACAGGGGGCCCGATACTAGGAGGCTACACCTTC	CATSDRTGGPILGGYTF
-	TRBV4-1	few	TRBJ2-1	TGCGCCAGCAGCCGGGAGTCCCCGGGGAATGAGCAGTTCTTC	CASSRESPGNEQFF
-	TRBV20-1	-	TRBJ2-1	TGCAGTGCTAGTGACAGGATTTGGACGGTCCATGAGCAGTTCTTC	CSASDRIWTVHEQFF
-	TRBV9	few	TRBJ1-1	TGTGCCAGCAACCGGGGGAGGGACGTTGGGACTGAAGCTTTCTTT	CASNRGRDVGTEAFF
-	TRBV5-1	few	TRBJ2-7	TGCGCCAGCAGCTTCTCGGGGAGCTCCTACGAGCAGTACTTC	CASSFSGSSYEQYF
-	TRBV11-2	-	TRBJ1-1	TGTGCCAGCAGCCACGAATGGGACACTGAAGCTTTCTTT	CASSHEWDTEAFF
-	TRBV7-6	-	TRBJ2-1	TGTGCCAGCAGCCCAACTGGGCAGAAACCCTACAATGAGCAGTTCTTC	CASSPTGQKPYNEQFF
TRBD1	TRBV19	many	TRBJ2-7	TGTGCCAGTAGTATCGGGACAGGGGGCATTTACGAGCAGTACTTC	CASSIGTGGIYEQYF
TRBD2	TRBV11-2	few	TRBJ2-7	TGTGCCAGCAGCTTAACTAGCGGGGACTACGAGCAGTACTTC	CASSLTSGDYEQYF
-	TRBV6-1	-	TRBJ1-4	TGTGCCAGTACCCCCGACGCAACTAATGAAAAACTGTTTTTT	CASTPDATNEKLFF
-	TRBV4-1	few	TRBJ1-4	TGCGCCAGCAGCCTCACCTTACAGGAGGGGGATGAAAAACTGTTTTTT	CASSLTLQEGDEKLFF
TRBD2	TRBV4-1	-	TRBJ2-3	TGCGCCAGCACCGGGACTAGCGGGGGCGCTAGCACAGATACGCAGTATTTT	CASTGTSGGASTDTQYF
-	TRBV27	few	TRBJ2-3	TGTGCCAGCAGTTTAAACCCAGGCACAGATACGCAGTATTTT	CASSLNPGTDTQYF
-	TRBV30	medium-sized	TRBJ2-7	TGTGCCTGGAGTGTACAGGTCCAGTACGAGCAGTACTTC	CAWSVQVQYEQYF
TRBD1	TRBV2	few	TRBJ1-1	TGTGTGAGACAGGGGCTGAACACTGAAGCTTTCTTT	CVRQGLNTEAFF
-	TRBV20-1	many	TRBJ2-1	TGCAGTGCTAGTATCCCTGCCTACAATGAGCAGTTCTTC	CSASIPAYNEQFF
-	TRBV28	-	TRBJ2-1	TGTGCCAGCAGCGGCACGGCGATCAATGAGCAGTTCTTC	CASSGTAINEQFF
TRBD1	TRBV7-3	-	TRBJ2-7	TGTGCCAGCAGCTCCGTGACAGGGGACGAGCAGTACTTC	CASSSVTGDEQYF
TRBD1	TRBV20-1	-	TRBJ2-1	TGCAGTGCTATTAACAGGGGGGTGCAGTTCTTC	CSAINRGVQFF
-	TRBV18	-	TRBJ2-5	TGTGCCAGCTCACCACCGTTAAGTGGGGCCGCGGAGACCCAGTACTTC	CASSPPLSGAAETQYF
-	TRBV15	-	TRBJ2-2	TGTGCCACCAGCAGAGACGGGACTGGTGGGGAGCTGTTTTTT	CATSRDGTGGELFF
TRBD1	TRBV7-9	-	TRBJ2-3	TGTGCCAGCAGCTCAGTGGACAGGGCAACAGATACGCAGTATTTT	CASSSVDRATDTQYF
-	TRBV7-2	few	TRBJ1-2	TGTGCCAGCAGCTTTCCGGCTAACTATGGCTACACCTTC	CASSFPANYGYTF
-	TRBV2	few	TRBJ1-1	TGTGCCACCCAACAGGGTTCAGGGAACACTGAAGCTTTCTTT	CATQQGSGNTEAFF
-	TRBV6-5	few	TRBJ1-1	TGTGCCAGCAGTTACGGGTGGGAAGCAGGCACTGAAGCTTTCTTT	CASSYGWEAGTEAFF
TRBD1	TRBV6-5	few	TRBJ1-1	TGTGCCAGCAGTTACTCGAGGACAGGGGGGAACACTGAAGCTTTCTTT	CASSYSRTGGNTEAFF
-	TRBV20-1	many	TRBJ2-7	TGCAGTGCTAGGCTGGGCCATGCCTACGAGCAGTACTTC	CSARLGHAYEQYF
-	TRBV5-1	few	TRBJ2-7	TGCGCCAGCATGGGGGCGCGGGACCTACCCTACGAGCAGTACTTC	CASMGARDLPYEQYF
TRBD1	TRBV3-1	-	TRBJ2-7	TGTGCCAGCAGCTCAGACGAGGGACAGGGACACGAGCAGTACTTC	CASSSDEGQGHEQYF
-	TRBV4-2	few	TRBJ2-6	TGTGCCAGCAGCCATCCGGAGGGGTCCGCCAACGTCCTGACTTTC	CASSHPEGSANVLTF
-	TRBV29-1	-	TRBJ1-1	TGCAGCGTCGTCCGGGGGGGGGACCAGTACACTGAAGCTTTCTTT	CSVVRGGDQYTEAFF
TRBD1	TRBV2	-	TRBJ1-4	TGTGCCAGCATCAGACAGGGAAATGAAAAACTGTTTTTT	CASIRQGNEKLFF
-	TRBV6-5	-	TRBJ1-2	TGTGCCAGCAGTTACGGGAGGGGATCAAACTATGGCTACACCTTC	CASSYGRGSNYGYTF
TRBD1	TRBV11-2	-	TRBJ2-5	TGTGCCAGCAGCCCCCAGGGGGTCCAAGAGACCCAGTACTTC	CASSPQGVQETQYF
-	TRBV7-8	few	TRBJ2-3	TGTGCCAGCAGGCCCCTGGATACGCAGTATTTT	CASRPLDTQYF
TRBD2	TRBV12-3/TRBV12-4	many	TRBJ2-3	TGTGCCAGCAGCCCAAGCGGGGGCACAGATACGCAGTATTTT	CASSPSGGTDTQYF
-	TRBV10-3	few	TRBJ2-7	TGTGCCACCCTCACAGGGTACGAGCAGTACTTC	CATLTGYEQYF
-	TRBV6-5	few	TRBJ1-5	TGTGCCAGCAGTTATAATCCCAATCAGCCCCAGCATTTT	CASSYNPNQPQHF
-	TRBV5-6	few	TRBJ2-1	TGTGCCAGCAGCTCCGACGGTAGCTACAATGAGCAGTTCTTC	CASSSDGSYNEQFF
-	TRBV28	many	TRBJ1-5	TGTGCCAGCAGTAGAAGGCAGCCCCTTTCTAATCAGCCCCAGCATTTT	CASSRRQPLSNQPQHF